The rows below give T cell receptor beta chains drawn from one sample of a study of T cell repertoires in cytomegalovirus infection. TCRdb re-derived calls from the reads in MiXCR, one entry per CDR3 protein. This table has about 490,000 distinct CDR3 sequences, about 30% appearing once. The specimen was PBMCs. The receptors originated from a human donor in good health (CMV status not recorded). Some clones in this sample may be carry-over from other donors' samples. The CDR3 runs from the conserved cysteine through the conserved F or W. D genes are given only for firm matches. The listing skips clone size in some rows; elsewhere it reads once, few, many or a size class.

J gene	V gene	clone size	D gene	CDR3 protein	CDR3 DNA
TRBJ1-1	TRBV10-3	NA	NA	CAIGQAPDEAFF	TGTGCCATCGGCCAGGCACCCGATGAAGCTTTCTTT
TRBJ1-2	TRBV11-2	NA	NA	CASSTDWGSNYGYTF	TGTGCCAGCAGCACCGACTGGGGGAGCAACTATGGCTACACCTTC
TRBJ2-1	TRBV28	NA	NA	CASSLKHEQFF	TGTGCCAGCAGTCTGAAACATGAGCAGTTCTTC
TRBJ2-7	TRBV5-5	NA	TRBD1	CASSSMTGQLYEQYF	TGTGCCAGCAGCTCTATGACGGGACAGCTCTACGAGCAGTACTTC
TRBJ2-5	TRBV7-9	few	NA	CASSLPRSDQGETQYF	TGTGCCAGCAGCTTACCGAGATCGGACCAGGGAGAGACCCAGTACTTC
TRBJ2-7	TRBV27	many	NA	CASFGRLGFEQYF	TGTGCCAGTTTTGGCCGGCTGGGGTTCGAGCAGTACTTC
TRBJ2-1	TRBV7-6	NA	TRBD2	CASSFGAGVPYNEQFF	TGTGCCAGCAGCTTTGGGGCGGGAGTCCCCTACAATGAGCAGTTCTTC
TRBJ2-7	TRBV11-1	NA	NA	CASSGQDSFGEQYF	TGTGCCAGCAGCGGACAAGACAGTTTTGGCGAGCAGTACTTC
TRBJ2-2	TRBV7-6	few	NA	CASSPRSPLRMDTGELFF	TGTGCCAGCAGCCCTCGGAGTCCCCTTCGTATGGACACCGGGGAGCTGTTTTTT
TRBJ2-1	TRBV6-6	NA	NA	CASEDPRAGRINEQFF	TGTGCCAGCGAAGACCCGCGGGCAGGGCGAATTAATGAGCAGTTCTTC
TRBJ2-1	TRBV28	few	NA	CASSPNMWGRRYNEQFF	TGTGCCAGCAGCCCCAACATGTGGGGGAGGAGGTACAATGAGCAGTTCTTC
TRBJ2-1	TRBV4-1	few	NA	CASSYLAEGGNEQFF	TGCGCCAGCAGCTACCTAGCGGAGGGGGGGAATGAGCAGTTCTTC
TRBJ2-4	TRBV11-3	NA	TRBD1	CASSSGQERADIQYF	TGTGCCAGCAGCTCCGGACAGGAGAGGGCGGACATTCAGTACTTC
TRBJ2-5	TRBV24-1	few	NA	CATSDFLRSGTETQYF	TGTGCCACCAGTGACTTCCTCAGGTCAGGCACAGAGACCCAGTACTTC
TRBJ2-5	TRBV7-9	NA	NA	CASSLEGRISQETQYF	TGTGCCAGCAGCTTAGAGGGACGTATTTCACAAGAGACCCAGTACTTC
TRBJ2-1	TRBV20-1	once	TRBD1	CSADDRVKQFF	TGCAGTGCAGATGACAGGGTAAAGCAGTTCTTC
TRBJ2-6	TRBV5-6	NA	NA	CASIFEGSGANVLTF	TGTGCCAGCATCTTCGAGGGCTCTGGGGCCAACGTCCTGACTTTC
TRBJ2-1	TRBV19	NA	NA	CASRAGQNNEQFF	TGTGCCAGTAGGGCGGGACAGAACAATGAGCAGTTCTTC
TRBJ2-5	TRBV3-1	NA	TRBD2	CASGAGGRGETQYF	TGTGCCAGTGGGGCCGGCGGGAGAGGAGAGACCCAGTACTTC
TRBJ1-5	TRBV12-3/TRBV12-4	few	TRBD1	CASRGQFNQPQHF	TGTGCCAGCAGGGGACAGTTCAATCAGCCCCAGCATTTT
TRBJ1-2	TRBV30	few	NA	CAWRGTGSLYGYTF	TGTGCCTGGAGAGGGACGGGATCATTATATGGCTACACCTTC
TRBJ1-4	TRBV2	many	TRBD1	CASITDRGTEKLFF	TGTGCCAGCATTACAGACAGGGGGACTGAAAAACTGTTTTTT
TRBJ2-7	TRBV6-5	NA	NA	CASSYPNRAHEQYF	TGTGCCAGCAGTTATCCCAACAGGGCCCACGAGCAGTACTTC
TRBJ1-2	TRBV4-1	NA	NA	CASSQGRASPYGYTF	TGCGCCAGCAGCCAAGGACGAGCATCCCCTTATGGCTACACCTTC
TRBJ1-3	TRBV7-4	NA	NA	CASSLVDRTATSGNTIYF	TGTGCCAGCAGCTTAGTTGATCGAACGGCTACCTCTGGAAACACCATATATTTT
TRBJ2-5	TRBV20-1	few	NA	CSASPQETQYF	TGCAGTGCTAGTCCGCAAGAGACCCAGTACTTC
TRBJ2-3	TRBV28	NA	TRBD2	CASSSRTRPTDTQYF	TGTGCCAGCAGTTCTCGGACTAGACCCACAGATACGCAGTATTTT
TRBJ2-7	TRBV7-2	many	TRBD2	CASSWVGSGSYEQYF	TGTGCCAGCAGCTGGGTGGGAAGCGGGAGCTACGAGCAGTACTTC
TRBJ2-3	TRBV4-3	NA	TRBD2	CASSQGTSGNTDTQYF	TGCGCCAGCAGCCAAGGGACTAGCGGGAACACAGATACGCAGTATTTT
TRBJ1-4	TRBV10-3	few	NA	CAISEGWGREKLFF	TGTGCCATCAGTGAGGGGTGGGGTCGGGAAAAACTGTTTTTT
TRBJ1-1	TRBV19	few	NA	CASSIARAEAFF	TGTGCCAGTAGTATCGCCCGGGCTGAAGCTTTCTTT
TRBJ1-6	TRBV4-1	few	NA	CASSQTENSYNSPLHF	TGCGCCAGCAGCCAAACAGAGAACTCCTATAATTCACCCCTCCACTTT
TRBJ2-1	TRBV7-2	many	TRBD2	CASSLTTSGGNEQFF	TGTGCCAGCAGCTTAACGACTAGCGGGGGGAATGAGCAGTTCTTC
TRBJ1-1	TRBV12-3/TRBV12-4	NA	NA	CASSPQSLNTEAFF	TGTGCCAGCAGCCCTCAGTCTTTAAACACTGAAGCTTTCTTT
TRBJ2-1	TRBV14	NA	NA	CASSRDFRSSYNEQFF	TGTGCCAGCAGTCGGGACTTTCGGAGCTCCTACAATGAGCAGTTCTTC
TRBJ2-2	TRBV7-9	NA	TRBD2	CASSLRTSGTGELFF	TGTGCCAGCAGCTTAAGGACTAGCGGGACGGGGGAGCTGTTTTTT
TRBJ2-7	TRBV10-3	NA	NA	CAISENSGSSYEQYF	TGTGCCATCAGTGAAAATAGCGGTAGCTCCTACGAGCAGTACTTC
TRBJ2-6	TRBV7-8	few	TRBD1	CASSLGPGQNRTGANVLTF	TGTGCCAGCAGCTTAGGACCGGGACAGAATAGGACTGGGGCCAACGTCCTGACTTTC
TRBJ2-1	TRBV7-3	NA	NA	CAVGGANEQFF	TGTGCCGTCGGAGGGGCGAATGAGCAGTTCTTC
TRBJ2-5	TRBV6-8	few	TRBD1	CASRTALWTGTETQYF	TGTGCCAGCAGAACCGCTCTTTGGACAGGGACAGAGACCCAGTACTTC
TRBJ1-1	TRBV28	many	NA	CASSLLGGQAFF	TGTGCCAGCAGTTTATTAGGGGGGCAGGCTTTCTTT
TRBJ2-2	TRBV28	NA	NA	CASSLYPGDANTGELFF	TGTGCCAGCAGTTTATATCCGGGGGACGCGAACACCGGGGAGCTGTTTTTT